Here is one T cell receptor beta chain with its context. The data derive from a study of vaccination and CD4 T cells after COVID-19. TCRdb re-analysed the PCR reads in MiXCR, keeping a single row per CDR3 protein. The table has around 16,000 distinct CDR3 sequences, 66% seen once. With 6 bases removed from V and 6 bases from J, the gap between germline ends came to 9 bases. Germline loops: CDR1 MNHEY, CDR2 SVGEGT. The CDR3 loop spans 12 amino acids. The source is a human donor who had recovered from COVID-19. The chain uses TRBV6-2 or TRBV6-3 and TRBJ1-5; D not resolved. The source material was CD4+ T cells from blood, sampled after SARS-CoV-2 vaccination. The CDR3 DNA is TGTGCCAGCAGAACCTCGGGTCAGCCCCAGCATTTT. It specifies CASRTSGQPQHF.